A single sample is the source of the 5 T cell receptor beta chains below, sequenced in a study of blood T cell repertoires in COVID-19. Data came from immunoSEQ multiplex PCR; TCRdb stores just in-frame clones and leaves some out. The table has 73,000 or so clones, about 83% seen once. Sequenced sample: peripheral blood. The receptors were sampled from a woman between 55 and 75 years old with acute or convalescent COVID-19.

CDR3 in amino acids: CASSLLNTEAFF. As DNA, the CDR3 is TGTGCCAGCAGTTTACTAAACACTGAAGCTTTCTTT. This chain links TRBV2 with TRBJ1-1; no firm D call. The CDR3 covers 12 residues. Germline-derived CDR1 and CDR2 are SNHLY and FYNNEI. The germline V and J ends were trimmed by 5 bases and 2 bases, with 6 bases remaining between them. The full variable domain, with the rest looked up from reference TRBV2 and TRBJ1-1, is EPEVTQTPSHQVTQMGQEVILRCVPISNHLYFYWYRQILGQKVEFLVSFYNNEISEKSEIFDDQFSVERPDGSNFTLKIRSTKLEDSAMYFCASSLLNTEAFFGQGTRLTVV.

The chain has TRBV3-1 (or the pseudogene TRBV3-2) and TRBJ2-1; tentative D call: TRBD1 (7 bases). The V and J ends lost 3 bases and 3 bases respectively, with 12 bases between them. The CDR3 extends over 15 amino acids. The germline gives CDR1 LGHDT, CDR2 YNNKEL (reference sequence). The CDR3 region has the DNA TGTGCCAGCAGCCAGGAGGGACAGATCTACAATGAGCAGTTCTTC. This codes for CASSQEGQIYNEQFF.

The gene calls are TRBV7-3 and TRBJ2-3; TRBD2 agrees at 10 bases. CDR3 length: 15 residues. V trimming: 6 bases; J trimming: 1 base; junction bases outside the gene matches: 4. The germline V gene has CDR1 SGHTA and CDR2 FQGTGA. CDR3: CASSHGLAGTDTQYF. The CDR3, as DNA: TGTGCCAGCAGTCACGGACTAGCGGGCACAGATACGCAGTATTTT.

This sequence joins TRBV7-9 and TRBJ2-3, with D hard to call. Per germline, CDR1 SEHNR and CDR2 FQNEAQ (reference sequence). The CDR3 is 13 amino acids. V was pared by 1 base and J by 3 bases, with 5 bases between. The CDR3 region has the DNA TGTGCCAGCAGCTTAGTGTCTACAGATACGCAGTATTTT. Translating gives CASSLVSTDTQYF.

The chain's CDR3 is CASSSPRSQHF. CDR3 DNA sequence: TGTGCCAGCAGCTCCCCGAGGTCCCAGCATTTT. J is TRBJ1-5 and V is TRBV7-9; D gene uncertain. Germline assignment: CDR1 SEHNR and CDR2 FQNEAQ (reference sequence). The V and J ends lost 4 bases and 11 bases respectively, with 9 bases between them. The CDR3 consists of 11 residues.